A selection of T cell receptor beta chains follows, all from one sample in a study of cytomegalovirus exposure and HLA in healthy donors. The method was immunoSEQ multiplex PCR; TCRdb's version includes in-frame clones alone and lacks a portion of them. This sample has almost 200,000 clones, with around 75% found just once. Sequencing used PBMCs. These receptors were taken from a male donor in good health and CMV-seropositive. Both conserved end residues are part of each CDR3. D genes are given only for firm matches. Clone size is stated in some rows and not others, as once, few, many or a class when expanded.

DNA,CDR3,V,size,J,D,length
TGTGCCAGCAGCCATCGTACTCTAGCCCAAGAGACCCAGTACTTC,CASSHRTLAQETQYF,TRBV7-2,.,TRBJ2-5,.,15
TGTGCCAGCAGCTTGGCCCCAGGGGAGCTGTTTTTT,CASSLAPGELFF,TRBV5-6,.,TRBJ2-2,.,12
TGTGCCAGCAGCGTAGCCGGGACACGAAATCAGCCCCAGCATTTT,CASSVAGTRNQPQHF,TRBV9,.,TRBJ1-5,.,15
TGTGCCAGCAGTGAAAGTTTAGGAGAGCTGAACACTGAAGCTTTCTTT,CASSESLGELNTEAFF,TRBV2,.,TRBJ1-1,.,16
TGCGCCAGCAGCTTGGGATTGGGGGGAGATCAGCCCCAGCATTTT,CASSLGLGGDQPQHF,TRBV5-1,few,TRBJ1-5,.,15
TGTGCCAGTAGTATCCCCCGTGGAGTTTCAGTTAACTATGGCTACACCTTC,CASSIPRGVSVNYGYTF,TRBV19,.,TRBJ1-2,.,17
TGCGCCAGCAGCCAAGATTGGGCGGATAGCGGAGAAGCTTTCTTT,CASSQDWADSGEAFF,TRBV4-3,.,TRBJ1-1,.,15
TGTGCCAGCAGCGTACTAGCGGGAGCCTACAATGAGCAGTTCTTC,CASSVLAGAYNEQFF,TRBV5-4,.,TRBJ2-1,TRBD2,15
TGTGCCAGCAGTGGGGGCGTTAGCGGGGCGGAGACCCAGTACTTC,CASSGGVSGAETQYF,TRBV27,few,TRBJ2-5,TRBD2,15
TGTGCCAGCAGCTTAGCGGGATTGGGGCAGAACCAAGAGACCCAGTACTTC,CASSLAGLGQNQETQYF,TRBV7-9,.,TRBJ2-5,.,17
TGTGCCAGCAGTTACAGGACAGGGGCTCGCACTGAAGCTTTCTTT,CASSYRTGARTEAFF,TRBV28,.,TRBJ1-1,TRBD1,15
TGCGCCAGCAGCCAAGAGCCAGGGGGCGAGCAGTACTTC,CASSQEPGGEQYF,TRBV4-3,.,TRBJ2-7,TRBD1,13
TGCAGCGTTGTTGCTAGCGCGGGTAACATTCAGTACTTC,CSVVASAGNIQYF,TRBV29-1,.,TRBJ2-4,.,13
TGTGCCAGCAGTGGGCCCCCGGGGCAGTTCTTC,CASSGPPGQFF,TRBV2,.,TRBJ2-1,.,11
TGTGCCAGTACCGTAGACAGGGGGCTCTACAATGAGCAGTTCTTC,CASTVDRGLYNEQFF,TRBV19,.,TRBJ2-1,TRBD1,15
TGTGCCAGCAGCGGGGGGAGGAAAGAGACCCAGTACTTC,CASSGGRKETQYF,TRBV9,once,TRBJ2-5,.,13
TGTGCCAGCAGCGGGAGCGGGAGGGCGGGCTACGAGCAGTACTTC,CASSGSGRAGYEQYF,TRBV2,.,TRBJ2-7,TRBD2,15
TGCGCCAGCAGCCCCCCCGGAGGGGCGGGGAACACCGGGGAGCTGTTTTTT,CASSPPGGAGNTGELFF,TRBV5-1,few,TRBJ2-2,.,17
TGTGCCAGCAGCATACCCGGGACTAGCGGGAGTTTGGAGCAGTTCTTC,CASSIPGTSGSLEQFF,TRBV14,once,TRBJ2-1,TRBD2,16
TGTGCCAGCAGCTTATGTGGGTGGGCTAGCGGGAATCGGCTGTACGAGCAGTACTTC,CASSLCGWASGNRLYEQYF,TRBV7-3,.,TRBJ2-7,TRBD2,19
TGTGCCAGCAGCCCCGGACTACCCTCGTTGAGTGAGCAGTTCTTC,CASSPGLPSLSEQFF,TRBV6-5,.,TRBJ2-1,.,15
TGTGCCAGCAGTGAATTGGCAGGGGGAAGCTATGGCTACACCTTC,CASSELAGGSYGYTF,TRBV25-1,few,TRBJ1-2,TRBD1,15
TGTGCCATCAGTGGAGAGACAGGGGGCGCAGAGACCCAGTACTTC,CAISGETGGAETQYF,TRBV10-3,.,TRBJ2-5,TRBD1,15
TGTGCCAGCAGCACGGGACAGGGAAAGACCCAGTACTTC,CASSTGQGKTQYF,TRBV11-3,.,TRBJ2-5,TRBD1,13
TGTGCCAGCAGTTTACACAGGGGACCCACAGATACGCAGTATTTT,CASSLHRGPTDTQYF,TRBV7-8,.,TRBJ2-3,TRBD1,15
TGTGCCAGTGGGCCCGGGGGGGGAGAGACCCAGTACTTC,CASGPGGGETQYF,TRBV7-3,.,TRBJ2-5,TRBD2,13
TGTGCCAGCAGGCAAGGTATTAGCGGGAGCAAGAACGAGCAGTACTTC,CASRQGISGSKNEQYF,TRBV5-5,.,TRBJ2-7,TRBD2,16
TGCGCCAGCAGCCAAGAGGGCGGGGGCTCTGAAGCTTTCTTT,CASSQEGGGSEAFF,TRBV4-3,few,TRBJ1-1,.,14
TGTGCCAGCAGCGAGTTCGACAATGAGCAGTTCTTC,CASSEFDNEQFF,TRBV7-8,few,TRBJ2-1,.,12
TGTGCCAGCAGCTTGGCCGGGGGGCCGGAGACCCAGTACTTC,CASSLAGGPETQYF,TRBV5-6,.,TRBJ2-5,.,14
TGTGCCAGCAGCGACGACAGGGGGCGCTACCACGAGCAGTACTTC,CASSDDRGRYHEQYF,TRBV7-2,.,TRBJ2-7,TRBD1,15
TGCGCCAGCACCGCCGGGACTAGCGTGTACGAGCAGTACTTC,CASTAGTSVYEQYF,TRBV5-1,.,TRBJ2-7,TRBD2,14
TGTGCCAGCTCACCAGGAAGCGGGGGGACATACAATGAGCAGTTCTTC,CASSPGSGGTYNEQFF,TRBV18,.,TRBJ2-1,TRBD2,16
TGTGCCAGCAGCCCGACGGGACTAGCGGGAGGTGAGACCCAGTACTTC,CASSPTGLAGGETQYF,TRBV9,.,TRBJ2-5,TRBD2,16
TGTGCCAGCAGCTTATACAGGGGGCCCGATCAGCCCCAGCATTTT,CASSLYRGPDQPQHF,TRBV7-3,.,TRBJ1-5,TRBD1,15
TGTGCCACCAGCAGAGTCGGAGCGGGAGGGCCTGCCGGGGCCCAGTACTTC,CATSRVGAGGPAGAQYF,TRBV15,.,TRBJ2-5,TRBD2,17
TGCGCCAGCAGCCTTGGACTAGATAACTACAATGAGCAGTTCTTC,CASSLGLDNYNEQFF,TRBV5-1,.,TRBJ2-1,TRBD2,15
TGTGCCTGGAGTGTCGGGGTGGCACAGTTCTACAATGAGCAGTTCTTC,CAWSVGVAQFYNEQFF,TRBV30,.,TRBJ2-1,.,16
TGTGCCAGCAGCTTAGCACGGTACAGAGTGACTAACTATGGCTACACCTTC,CASSLARYRVTNYGYTF,TRBV7-2,.,TRBJ1-2,.,17
TGTGCCAGCAGCACCGGGACAGAAACTACGAGGCAGTACTTC,CASSTGTETTRQYF,TRBV7-2,.,TRBJ2-5,TRBD1,14
TGTGCTAGTGGCCATTCCCCTGGAAACACCATATATTTT,CASGHSPGNTIYF,TRBV12-5,.,TRBJ1-3,.,13
TGTGCCAGCAGTCGGCTGGGGAGGACTGAAGCTTTCTTT,CASSRLGRTEAFF,TRBV7-2,.,TRBJ1-1,.,13
TGTGCCAGTAGTACCGGACAGGGGTTTTTCTATGGCTACACCTTC,CASSTGQGFFYGYTF,TRBV19,.,TRBJ1-2,TRBD1,15
TGCGCCAGCAGGTCCGGGACAGGGGGTTTCACCGGGGAGCTGTTTTTT,CASRSGTGGFTGELFF,TRBV5-1,.,TRBJ2-2,TRBD1,16
TGCGCCAGCTCCGGGGGAAAGGAAGGGAATCAGCCCCAGCATTTT,CASSGGKEGNQPQHF,TRBV5-1,.,TRBJ1-5,.,15
TGTGCCAGCCGTGTCGCGGGAGAAACCGGGGAGCTGTTTTTT,CASRVAGETGELFF,TRBV7-3,.,TRBJ2-2,TRBD2,14
TGTGCCAGCAGCCAAGGGACAGGGGGCTACGACGAGCAGTACTTC,CASSQGTGGYDEQYF,TRBV4-2,.,TRBJ2-7,TRBD1,15
TGTGCCAGCAGCTCCCGGCGGAGCGGGGGGGGAGAGACCCAGTACTTC,CASSSRRSGGGETQYF,TRBV7-2,.,TRBJ2-5,TRBD2,16
TGTGCCAGTAGGTTTACAGGGCTGAACACTGAAGCTTTCTTT,CASRFTGLNTEAFF,TRBV19,.,TRBJ1-1,.,14
TGTGCTAGTGGTCCGTCACAGGGGTTGATCGCCGGGAATGAGCAGTTCTTC,CASGPSQGLIAGNEQFF,TRBV12-5,.,TRBJ2-1,TRBD1,17
TGTGCCAGTAGTATTCAAGGCGCAGGAACAGCTTTCTTT,CASSIQGAGTAFF,TRBV19,.,TRBJ1-1,.,13
TGTGCCAGCAGTCCCTCGGGGACAGGGAAACAGCCCCAGCATTTT,CASSPSGTGKQPQHF,TRBV25-1,.,TRBJ1-5,TRBD1,15